Each of the 22 T cell receptor beta chains below was sequenced from the same sample in a study of OX40 agonist ivuxolimab in advanced cancers. The data were produced by immunoSEQ multiplex PCR, yet TCRdb's version contains in-frame clones alone and is incomplete. This table has approximately 100,000 clones, about nine tenths appearing once. Material: CD4+ or CD8+ T cells sorted from blood, obtained in a trial of the OX40 agonist ivuxolimab. These TCRs come from an adult with an advanced solid tumor such as melanoma, head and neck, liver or kidney cancer.

The V call is TRBV11-2, the J call TRBJ2-1; no firm D call. This CDR3 region has 11 residues. Per the germline V gene, CDR1 is SGHAT and CDR2 is FQNNGV. Trimming shortened V by 6 bases and J by 6 bases, and 6 bases separated the two germline ends. CDR3 DNA sequence: TGTGCCAGCAGTCCAGCCAATGAGCAGTTCTTC. This translates into CASSPANEQFF.

This clone was observed a handful of times. The rearrangement uses TRBV5-4 and TRBJ2-3; TRBD2 matches at 12 bases. The CDR3 length is 16 residues. CDR1 is SGHNT and CDR2 is YYREEE in the germline V gene (reference sequence). After removal of 6 bases from V and 0 bases from J, the junction contained 5 bases not matched to a gene. The CDR3 protein is CASTPSGRVSTDTQYF. The CDR3 region has the DNA TGTGCCAGCACCCCTAGCGGGAGGGTTAGCACAGATACGCAGTATTTT. The full variable domain, completed using reference TRBV5-4 and TRBJ2-3, is ETGVTQSPTHLIKTRGQQVTLRCSSQSGHNTVSWYQQALGQGPQFIFQYYREEENGRGNFPPRFSGLQFPNYSSELNVNALELDDSALYLCASTPSGRVSTDTQYFGPGTRLTVL.

The chain uses TRBV5-1 and TRBJ1-1; D not certain. Germline-derived CDR1 and CDR2 are SGHRS and YFSETQ. The length of the CDR3 is 16 residues. Trimming took 0 bases from V and 0 from J, leaving 12 bases between them. The CDR3 sequence: CASSLETGNLNTEAFF. For the CDR3, the DNA is TGCGCCAGCAGCTTGGAGACGGGGAACCTGAACACTGAAGCTTTCTTT.

The gene calls are TRBV4-2 and TRBJ2-6, with 10 positions matching TRBD1. CDR3 length: 19 residues. J was trimmed by 4 bases and V by 0 bases; bases with no gene match: 9. Germline V gives CDR1 LGHNA, CDR2 YNFKEQ. The CDR3 nucleotides are TGTGCCAGCAGCCAAGATCAGCGACAGGGGGCAACCGGGGCCAACGTCCTGACTTTC. Translated: CASSQDQRQGATGANVLTF.

The chain is built from TRBV6-6 and TRBJ2-7; D is perhaps TRBD2 (6 bases). The CDR3 consists of 13 residues. Trimming took 5 bases from V and 7 from J, leaving 15 bases between them. CDR1 and CDR2 from the germline V gene are MNHNY and SVGAGI (reference sequence). The DNA of the CDR3 is TGTGCCAGCAGTGATAGCGGACCTGAAGAGCAGTACTTC. This encodes CASSDSGPEEQYF.

The rearrangement uses TRBV19 and TRBJ2-1, with no clear D. Germline CDR1 LNHDA, CDR2 SQIVND (reference sequence). V lost 3 bases, J lost 7 bases, and 10 bases lay in between. CDR3 size: 13 residues. CDR3 sequence (DNA): TGTGCCAGTAGTATTGCAGGTCGGAATGAGCAGTTCTTC. Translated, it gives CASSIAGRNEQFF.

The chain employs TRBV5-4 and TRBJ2-1, with TRBD2 matching 8 bases. This CDR3 is 15 amino acids long. V shed 0 bases, J shed 8 bases, and the junction held 7 bases outside the gene matches. Germline CDR1 and CDR2: SGHNT and YYREEE (reference sequence). CDR3 sequence reads: CASSLGSGSSYEQFF. Here the CDR3 DNA reads TGTGCCAGCAGCTTGGGAAGCGGGAGTTCGTATGAGCAGTTCTTC.

DNA for the CDR3: TGTGCCAGCAGCGTAGTCGGGGTCGGCCTCGGTGAGCAGTTCTTC. It encodes CASSVVGVGLGEQFF. The J gene is TRBJ2-1, the V gene TRBV9; D is possibly TRBD2 (5 bases). The CDR3 totals 15 residues. The germline CDR1 and CDR2 sequences are SGDLS and YYNGEE. V was shortened by 0 bases and J by 9 bases, with 16 bases between the two germline ends.

The chain combines TRBV30 with TRBJ2-7; TRBD2 might be the D (6 bases). Trimming took off 0 bases at V and 6 bases at J, with 12 bases between the two ends. This CDR3 comprises 13 residues. In germline, CDR1 is GTSNPN, CDR2 SVGIG (reference sequence). The CDR3 spells CAWSVRGSSEQYF. CDR3 in DNA: TGTGCCTGGAGTGTTCGGGGGTCGAGCGAGCAGTACTTC.

The genes are TRBV7-2 and TRBJ1-5; unclear D gene. This CDR3 is 15 amino acids long. Germline V gene sequence: CDR1 SGHTA, CDR2 FQGNSA. Trimming took 5 bases from V and 1 from J, leaving 12 bases between them. The CDR3 DNA is TGTGCCAGCAGCGTCACCGGGGTAAGCAATCAGCCCCAGCATTTT. Translated, it gives CASSVTGVSNQPQHF.

The chain links TRBV6-4 to TRBJ1-2, with D perhaps matching TRBD1 (5 bases). Trimming removed 6 bases at V and 2 bases at J, with 13 bases between. Germline assignment: CDR1 MRHNA and CDR2 SNTAGT. The CDR3 covers 14 residues. The chain's CDR3 is CASSPFWGNYGYTF. The CDR3 DNA is TGTGCCAGCAGCCCCTTTTGGGGGAACTATGGCTACACCTTC.

The chain employs TRBV27 and TRBJ2-5; TRBD2 aligns across 16 bases. After removal of 10 bases from V and 5 bases from J, the junction contained 13 bases not matched to a gene. CDR1 is MNHEY, CDR2 SMNVEV, per germline (reference sequence). The CDR3 runs 17 residues. The CDR3 spells CATKGLAGGPLEETQYF. DNA of the CDR3: TGTGCCACCAAGGGACTAGCGGGAGGGCCGTTAGAGGAGACCCAGTACTTC.

The chain has TRBV5-1 and TRBJ2-1, with D unclear. With 4 bases removed from V and 0 bases from J, the gap between germline ends came to 11 bases. Per the germline V gene, CDR1 is SGHRS and CDR2 is YFSETQ. CDR3 size: 15 residues. This chain's CDR3 is CASSALGYSYNEQFF. DNA of the CDR3: TGCGCCAGCAGCGCCCTGGGATACTCCTACAATGAGCAGTTCTTC.

The chain combines TRBV11-3 with TRBJ2-5; a possible D gene is TRBD1 (5 bases). The CDR3 is 16 amino acids. Germline lookup yields CDR1 SGHNT and CDR2 YENEEA. V was shortened by 3 bases and J by 5 bases, with 19 bases between the two germline ends. The CDR3 nucleotides are TGTGCCAGCAGCTTCCAAGGGGCCTCGCTTCGGGAGACCCAGTACTTC. Translating gives CASSFQGASLRETQYF.

Regarding this clone: Compared with germline, one end of the junction differs, possibly owing to a read error. The DNA for the CDR3 is TGTGCCAGCAGCCAGAGGGGGACTAGCGGGAGCTCCTTC. This encodes CASSQRGTSGSSF. This chain connects TRBV7-3 to TRBJ2-7; TRBD2 aligns across 14 bases. The CDR3 extends over 13 amino acids. Germline V gives CDR1 SGHTA, CDR2 FQGTGA.

The gene calls are TRBV28 and TRBJ2-1, with a tentative D call TRBD1 (6 bases). Germline CDR1 and CDR2: MDHEN and SYDVKM. V lost 7 bases to trimming and J lost 9 bases, with 13 bases between them. The CDR3 is 12 amino acids. The CDR3: CASKRDNGEQFF. CDR3 nucleotide sequence: TGTGCCAGCAAGAGGGACAACGGTGAGCAGTTCTTC.

The chain uses TRBV19 and TRBJ2-2; 12 positions match TRBD2. The CDR3 consists of 15 residues. V shed 9 bases, J shed 6 bases, and the junction held 8 bases outside the gene matches. The germline V gene encodes CDR1 LNHDA and CDR2 SQIVND (reference sequence). The DNA of the CDR3 is TGTGCCAGCCTCAGACTAGCGGGAGAACCCGGGGAGCTGTTTTTT. Encoded protein: CASLRLAGEPGELFF.

The chain recombines TRBV27 with TRBJ2-5, with D hard to call. In germline, CDR1 is MNHEY, CDR2 SMNVEV (reference sequence). This CDR3 is built from 10 residues. V was shortened by 6 bases and J by 7 bases, with 6 bases between the two germline ends. CDR3 DNA: TGTGCCAGCAGGTTCGGGACCCAGTACTTC. Its translation is CASRFGTQYF.

The V gene is TRBV7-2, the J gene TRBJ1-1; the D is unclear. In germline, CDR1 is SGHTA, CDR2 FQGNSA. The CDR3 runs to 14 residues. The V end lost 3 bases, the J end lost 0 bases, and 8 bases lay between the germline ends. CDR3 sequence (DNA): TGTGCCAGCAGCTTCCGGGCCTTGAACACTGAAGCTTTCTTT. It codes for CASSFRALNTEAFF.

V is TRBV11-2 and J is TRBJ2-1, with 8 bases aligning to TRBD2. The CDR3 totals 13 residues. The J segment lost 8 bases and the V segment lost 5 bases, leaving 5 bases of the junction unmatched. CDR1 and CDR2 from the germline V gene are SGHAT and FQNNGV. The chain's CDR3 is CASSPAGGDEQFF. DNA of the CDR3: TGTGCCAGCAGCCCAGCCGGGGGGGATGAGCAGTTCTTC.

The gene calls are TRBV18 and TRBJ2-1; TRBD1 matches at 9 bases. The germline V gene has CDR1 KGHSH and CDR2 LQKENI. This CDR3 spans 15 amino acids. V was clipped by 0 bases and J by 12 bases; unmatched bases: 9. CDR3 coding DNA: TGTGCCAGCTCACCACCGGGACAGGGAAAAGGGGTGCAGTTCTTC. This sequence encodes CASSPPGQGKGVQFF.

The gene calls are TRBV7-9 and TRBJ2-7; perhaps TRBD1 as D (6 bases). Trimming stripped 4 bases from V and 1 base from J, with 20 bases between. This CDR3 spans 17 amino acids. Germline values: CDR1 SEHNR, CDR2 FQNEAQ (reference sequence). CDR3 DNA: TGTGCCAGCAGCTCCCAAAAGGTGGGCAGGGGATCCTACGAGCAGTACTTC. Protein sequence: CASSSQKVGRGSYEQYF.